This TCR beta chain was observed in a study of blood T cell repertoires in COVID-19. Study-wide background: Material from acute and convalescent COVID-19 was sourced from the United States, Italy and Spain. PBMCs, B-cell-depleted T cells, or T cells provided the cDNA or gDNA that made up the material.

The trim removed 5 bases at V and 4 bases at J, leaving 8 bases unmatched. This CDR3 contains 15 residues. Germline CDR1 SGHDT, CDR2 YYEEEE. As handled by the study authors: Reference gene primers were amplified, and this amplification served to estimate nucleated cell counts. The data were produced by immunoSEQ multiplex PCR, yet TCRdb's version contains in-frame clones alone and is incomplete. That table furnishes V, J and clone size, whereas the DNA furnished D and trimming. Of approximately 350,000 clones in the sample, about nine tenths were seen once. Enrolled during active infection, Seattle patients were then followed longitudinally.

The sequence was collected from a woman aged 65 to 85 with COVID-19, enrolled during active disease. Sequenced sample: peripheral blood. The chain joins TRBV5-6 to TRBJ1-5; 8 bases agree with TRBD1. The CDR3 bases are TGTGCCAGCAGTTCCGGACAGGGCTTTAATCAGCCCCAGCATTTT. Translated, it gives CASSSGQGFNQPQHF.